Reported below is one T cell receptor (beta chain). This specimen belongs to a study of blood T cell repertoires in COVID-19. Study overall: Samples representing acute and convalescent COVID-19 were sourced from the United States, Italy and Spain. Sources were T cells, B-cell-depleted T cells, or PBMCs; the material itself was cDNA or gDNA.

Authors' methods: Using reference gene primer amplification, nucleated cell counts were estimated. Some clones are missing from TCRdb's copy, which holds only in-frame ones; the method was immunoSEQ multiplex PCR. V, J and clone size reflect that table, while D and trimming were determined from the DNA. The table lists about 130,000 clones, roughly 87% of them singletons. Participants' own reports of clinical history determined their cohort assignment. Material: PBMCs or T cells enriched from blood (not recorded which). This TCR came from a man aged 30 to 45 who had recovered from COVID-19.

Here the CDR3 DNA reads TGTGCCTGGAGCTCCGGTGGGGGCTCAAATGGCTACACCTTC. Translation gives CAWSSGGGSNGYTF. The gene calls are TRBV30 and TRBJ1-2, with D tentatively TRBD1 (6 bases). Germline values: CDR1 GTSNPN, CDR2 SVGIG (reference sequence). CDR3 size: 14 residues. V was shortened by 3 bases and J by 6 bases, with 17 bases between the two germline ends.